The T cell receptor (beta chain) under discussion was sequenced for a study of T-cell memory formation after mild COVID-19 (dated by TCRdb to 2020 to 2023). With regard to the full study: Most TCR sequence clusters were specific to one of the two donors. T-cell clones expanding and contracting after mild COVID-19 in two donors were tracked by longitudinal TCRalpha and TCRbeta repertoire sequencing. Two young, previously healthy adult volunteers, one female and one male, were included in the cohort.

The paper's findings and limits, for the study overall: Clones contracting from day 15 to 85 had balanced CD4/CD8 phenotypes, while a second wave expanding from day 15 to 37 was biased towards CD4+. The detection of some responding clones in pre-infection memory suggests that pre-existing cross-reactive memory T cells joined the SARS-CoV-2 response. SARS-CoV-2 specificity was not confirmed for the second-wave clones peaking on day 37. Contracting CD4+ clones appeared mostly in the CM and EM memory subsets, whereas CD8+ clones were enriched in EMRA. Only two mild cases were covered by the study, and larger cohorts that include severe cases with pre-infection samples were considered necessary.

Ficoll-Paque density gradient centrifugation was the method used to isolate PBMCs. Data came from an Illumina NovaSeq 6000. TCRalpha and TCRbeta cDNA libraries were built by 5'RACE with constant-segment primers, adding sample barcodes and unique molecular identifiers. RNA was extracted from every sample with Trizol reagent. Libraries were amplified in two PCR steps, with a second sample barcode and Illumina TruSeq adapters added in the second step. The libraries were sequenced on an Illumina NovaSeq using 2 x 150 bp paired-end reads. The source study handled its data this way. Demultiplexing of reads and collapsing into UMI-guided consensus sequences were performed with migec v1.2.7. Using mixcr v2.1.11, the UMI consensuses were aligned to TRA and TRB V and J templates and assembled into clonotypes. A clonotype was counted as expanded or contracted only when both edgeR and NoisET called the clonotype significant, with the noise models trained on biological replicates. For edgeR calls, the thresholds were a false discovery rate-adjusted p below 0.01 and a log2 fold-change of 1. As an exploratory analysis of dynamics, max-normalized trajectories of the 1000 most abundant clonotypes were examined by PCA with hierarchical clustering. Separately sequenced CD4+ and CD8+ repertoires were used to assign the CD4 or CD8 phenotype of responding clones. TCRdb applied fastp at Q25 and MiXCR to the public reads, then kept only in-frame beta chains. Identical CDR3 protein sequences are pooled into one entry, listed with their most common genes and DNA. The V and J calls and clone size are TCRdb's, not the authors'. This sample has about half a million distinct CDR3 sequences in its table, and about 18% of those were observed once. 9% to 15% of the sample is held by the ten biggest clonotypes.

A remark on this clonotype: Its specific antigen is unknown. Base qualities are not at hand, and no much larger clone is one base apart.

The germline V gene encodes CDR1 SGHTA and CDR2 FQGNSA. From the cysteine through the phenylalanine, the CDR3 covers 15 amino acids. Just the 45-base CDR3 DNA is kept, in frame starting at base 1. Trimming at the junction amounts to 1 base on V and 4 bases on J, and the germline ends lie 11 bases apart. This clonotype was obtained from an adult woman who had mild COVID-19 (a few samples of this study predate the infection). The sample titles of this study are shuffled in the database, so cell type and time point are left out; the donor was told from shared clones. Sequenced: PBMCs or a T cell subset sorted from them (not recorded which). The rearrangement combines TRBV7-2 with TRBJ2-1; the D gene is perhaps TRBD2, from 6 matching bases. The DNA sequence is TGTGCCAGCAGCTTAGTTCGGGGGAGTTACAATGAGCAGTTCTTC. Its protein product is CASSLVRGSYNEQFF.